This entry lists 27 T cell receptor beta chains sequenced from one sample in a study of cytomegalovirus exposure and HLA in healthy donors. The study ran its PCR with 60 Vbeta and 13 Jbeta primers. Sequencing used immunoSEQ multiplex PCR; TCRdb keeps in-frame clones, though not all of them. The sample has under 150,000 clones; roughly two thirds are singletons. What was sequenced was PBMCs. These receptors all come from a young man in good health and CMV-seropositive.

The V call is TRBV6-5, the J call TRBJ1-2; D perhaps matches TRBD1 (6 bases). Deletions cut 4 bases from V and 5 bases from J, with 14 bases between. The length of the CDR3 is 14 residues. The germline CDR1 and CDR2 sequences are MNHEY and SVGAGI. DNA of the CDR3: TGTGCCAGCAGTTCGGGGGGCATCCCATATGGCTACACCTTC. This gives the protein CASSSGGIPYGYTF.

This chain links TRBV4-3 with TRBJ2-4, with 12 bases that match TRBD2. V shed 0 bases, J shed 7 bases, and the junction held 4 bases outside the gene matches. Germline CDR1 and CDR2: LGHNA and YSLEER. This CDR3 spans 16 amino acids. The CDR3, as DNA: TGCGCCAGCAGCCAAGACTGGCTAGCGGGAGGGAACATTCAGTACTTC. Translation: CASSQDWLAGGNIQYF.

The V and J genes are TRBV19 and TRBJ1-2; possible D gene TRBD1, 5 bases. CDR1 LNHDA and CDR2 SQIVND come from the germline V gene (reference sequence). V dropped 7 bases and J dropped 3 bases, with 9 bases sitting between them. This CDR3 spans 12 amino acids. The CDR3 coding sequence is TGTGCCAGTACCCAGGGATACTATGGCTACACCTTC. Protein sequence: CASTQGYYGYTF.

The V gene is TRBV9, the J gene TRBJ1-1; possible D gene TRBD1, 6 bases. CDR3 length equals 15 residues. Looked up from germline, CDR1 is SGDLS and CDR2 is YYNGEE. V was cut by 2 bases and J by 1 base, with 12 bases left in between. The CDR3 coding sequence is TGTGCCAGCAGCGTTTTGGGGGGGCCGAACACTGAAGCTTTCTTT. Translation: CASSVLGGPNTEAFF.

V is TRBV7-6 and J is TRBJ2-1; tentatively, D is TRBD2 (6 bases). This CDR3 spans 16 amino acids. The germline V gene has CDR1 SGHVS and CDR2 FNYEAQ. Trimming left V 5 bases short and J 3 bases short, with 17 bases between. The CDR3, as DNA: TGTGCCAGCAGCCCAGCCGGGACTCCGCGCTACAATGAGCAGTTCTTC. It encodes CASSPAGTPRYNEQFF.

The V call is TRBV11-3, the J call TRBJ2-2; 7 bases match TRBD1. Germline lookup yields CDR1 SGHNT and CDR2 YENEEA. The CDR3 extends over 14 amino acids. Unmatched junction bases numbered 3, after V lost 5 bases and J lost 3 bases. The CDR3 region has the DNA TGTGCCAGCAGCAGGGGGCCTGACACCGGGGAGCTGTTTTTT. This gives the protein CASSRGPDTGELFF. Full variable domain (remainder filled in from reference TRBV11-3 and TRBJ2-2): EAGVVQSPRYKIIEKKQPVAFWCNPISGHNTLYWYLQNLGQGPELLIRYENEEAVDDSQLPKDRFSAERLKGVDSTLKIQPAELGDSAVYLCASSRGPDTGELFFGEGSRLTVL.

The V call is TRBV27, the J call TRBJ2-7, with 7 bases aligning to TRBD2. This CDR3 has 14 amino acids. Germline V gene lookup returns CDR1 MNHEY and CDR2 SMNVEV (reference sequence). Germline trimming cut 4 bases from V and 5 bases from J; bases unmatched to any gene: 8. The CDR3 DNA reads as TGTGCCAGCAGTTCCATACTAGCGAGCAACGAGCAGTACTTC. Translation gives CASSSILASNEQYF.

This clone was found a few times. The gene calls are TRBV27 and TRBJ2-3, with D perhaps matching TRBD2 (5 bases). CDR1 and CDR2 (germline): MNHEY, SMNVEV (reference sequence). This CDR3 has 16 residues. Trimming cost V 3 bases and J 2 bases, with 15 bases left between them. Here the CDR3 reads CASSFSVRGVTDTQYF. The CDR3, as DNA: TGTGCCAGCAGTTTTTCGGTCCGGGGAGTCACAGATACGCAGTATTTT.

The V call is TRBV2, the J call TRBJ2-2; D is unresolved. The CDR3 is 16 amino acids. In germline, CDR1 is SNHLY, CDR2 FYNNEI. V lost 4 bases and J 1 base, leaving 13 bases between the germline ends. The CDR3 is CASSVEAPKNTGELFF. CDR3 nucleotide sequence: TGTGCCAGCAGTGTAGAGGCCCCTAAGAACACCGGGGAGCTGTTTTTT.

The V call is TRBV9, the J call TRBJ1-1; D call uncertain. The CDR3 runs to 14 residues. The germline V and J ends were trimmed by 4 bases and 3 bases, with 13 bases remaining between them. CDR1 and CDR2 from the germline V gene are SGDLS and YYNGEE. The CDR3 loop is CASSTPYGDTEAFF. DNA of the CDR3: TGTGCCAGCAGCACCCCATACGGGGACACTGAAGCTTTCTTT.

This chain connects TRBV5-4 to TRBJ1-1; the D gene is possibly TRBD1 (5 bases). CDR3 length: 14 residues. V was pared by 0 bases and J by 1 base, with 7 bases between. Looked up from germline, CDR1 is SGHNT and CDR2 is YYREEE (reference sequence). CDR3 bases: TGTGCCAGCAGCTTGGAGCAGGGGAACACTGAAGCTTTCTTT. Protein sequence: CASSLEQGNTEAFF.

CDR3 residues: CASSSIGTGTYGYTF. For the CDR3, the DNA is TGTGCCAGCAGCTCAATAGGGACAGGAACGTATGGCTACACCTTC. This sequence joins TRBV7-2 and TRBJ1-2, with 8 bases lining up with TRBD1. Germline V gene data show CDR1 as SGHTA and CDR2 as FQGNSA. V lost 4 bases and J lost 5; bases outside the gene matches: 9. CDR3 length equals 15 residues.

The chain combines TRBV18 with TRBJ2-7, with D tentatively TRBD2 (5 bases). Between the trimmed V and J ends, which lost 6 bases and 0 bases, there was a span of 12 bases. The germline V gene has CDR1 KGHSH and CDR2 LQKENI. The length of the CDR3 is 14 residues. The CDR3 spells CASSPSAGSYEQYF. The CDR3 DNA follows: TGTGCCAGCTCCCCCTCCGCGGGCTCCTACGAGCAGTACTTC.

This clone was recorded only once. At one end, the junction sequence differs from germline, possibly due to a read error. The CDR3 here is CASSLAFGSYNEQFF. CDR3 sequence (DNA): TGTGCTAGCAGCTTAGCTTTCGGCTCCTACAATGAGCAGTTCTTC. The chain has TRBV7-7 and TRBJ2-1; D is ambiguous. Germline V CDR1 and CDR2: SSHAT, FNYEAQ (reference sequence). The CDR3 spans 15 residues. The full variable domain, completed using reference TRBV7-7 and TRBJ2-1, is GAGVSQSPRYKVTKRGQDVTLRCDPISSHATLYWYQQALGQGPEFLTYFNYEAQPDKSGLPSDRFSAERPEGSISTLTIQRTEQRDSAMYRCASSLAFGSYNEQFFGPGTRLTVL.

The CDR3 region has the DNA TGTGCCAGCAGCACGGGCGGGAACAGGGGACGATACGAGCAGTACTTC. Translation: CASSTGGNRGRYEQYF. The chain couples TRBV5-4 to TRBJ2-7; possible D gene TRBD1, 7 bases. Trimming pared 4 bases from V and 4 bases from J, leaving 21 bases between. The CDR3 has 16 residues. Germline V CDR1 and CDR2: SGHNT, YYREEE (reference sequence).

This chain uses TRBV9 with TRBJ2-3; TRBD2 might be the D (5 bases). Trimming pared 4 bases from V and 0 bases from J, leaving 15 bases between. This CDR3 contains 16 residues. Germline loops: CDR1 SGDLS, CDR2 YYNGEE. CDR3 in DNA: TGTGCCAGCAGCCCCCGGGGTAGCGCTAGCACAGATACGCAGTATTTT. Protein sequence: CASSPRGSASTDTQYF.

This clone turned up a few times. The chain uses TRBV19 and TRBJ2-3, with 10 bases matching TRBD2. Germline-derived CDR1 and CDR2 are LNHDA and SQIVND (reference sequence). V dropped 4 bases and J dropped 6; count of bases not matched to a gene: 4. The CDR3 is made up of 14 amino acids. The CDR3 loop is CASSTAGGSDTQYF. The CDR3 DNA reads as TGTGCCAGTAGTACAGCGGGAGGGTCCGATACGCAGTATTTT.

This sequence joins TRBV5-4 and TRBJ2-1; 10 bases fit TRBD2. Germline lookup yields CDR1 SGHNT and CDR2 YYREEE (reference sequence). CDR3 length equals 14 residues. The J segment lost 7 bases and the V segment lost 0 bases, leaving 1 base of the junction unmatched. CDR3 nucleotides: TGTGCCAGCAGCTTGGAACTAGCGGGGAATGAGCAGTTCTTC. Residues: CASSLELAGNEQFF.

The chain employs TRBV7-9 and TRBJ1-5; D gene uncertain. Trimming took off 1 base at V and 0 bases at J, with 4 bases between the two ends. The germline gives CDR1 SEHNR, CDR2 FQNEAQ (reference sequence). The CDR3 sequence is 14 residues long. CDR3 DNA sequence: TGTGCCAGCAGCTTAGATTATAGCAATCAGCCCCAGCATTTT. Translation: CASSLDYSNQPQHF.

This clone was observed a few times. The chain carries TRBV28 and TRBJ1-2; no clear D gene. Trimming removed 4 bases at V and 7 bases at J, with 16 bases between. The CDR3 is 14 residues long. CDR1 MDHEN and CDR2 SYDVKM come from the germline V gene. CDR3 sequence: CASSSSGPSRGYTF. The DNA for the CDR3 is TGTGCCAGCAGTTCTTCAGGTCCATCTCGTGGCTACACCTTC.

The genes are TRBV9 and TRBJ1-1; 8 bases align to TRBD1. J gave up 2 bases and V 4 bases, and 7 bases lay outside the gene matches. Germline V lookup: CDR1 SGDLS, CDR2 YYNGEE. CDR3 size: 15 residues. In DNA, the CDR3 is TGTGCCAGCAGCCCTCGGACAGGGACCAACACTGAAGCTTTCTTT. This codes for CASSPRTGTNTEAFF.

This clone has only a few counts. This rearrangement joins TRBV10-3 to TRBJ1-5; D gene unclear. Germline values: CDR1 ENHRY, CDR2 SYGVKD. Trimming stripped 4 bases from V and 6 bases from J, with 13 bases between. The CDR3 sequence is 14 residues long. The CDR3 DNA reads TGTGCCATCAGTGGGAGTGAGGGTGTTCAGCCCCAGCATTTT. This gives the protein CAISGSEGVQPQHF.

CDR3 protein: CASSYSAGMGETQYF. The DNA for the CDR3 is TGTGCCAGCAGTTACTCAGCGGGCATGGGAGAGACCCAGTACTTC. The V gene is TRBV6-5, the J gene TRBJ2-5; a possible D gene is TRBD2 (6 bases). Trimming shortened V by 0 bases and J by 4 bases, and 12 bases separated the two germline ends. Per the germline V gene, CDR1 is MNHEY and CDR2 is SVGAGI. The CDR3 loop spans 15 amino acids.

V and J are TRBV5-1 and TRBJ1-1; maybe TRBD1 (5 bases). The CDR3 loop spans 14 amino acids. Trimming shortened V by 0 bases and J by 4 bases, and 10 bases separated the two germline ends. Germline lookup yields CDR1 SGHRS and CDR2 YFSETQ. CDR3 nucleotides: TGCGCCAGCAGCTTGGATGGGGACTCCACTGAAGCTTTCTTT. Translation: CASSLDGDSTEAFF.

The chain carries TRBV7-2 and TRBJ2-1; D possibly corresponds to TRBD1 (5 bases). This CDR3 comprises 15 residues. Germline CDR1 is SGHTA and CDR2 is FQGNSA. V was trimmed by 3 bases and J by 4 bases, leaving 13 bases between them. The CDR3 DNA reads as TGTGCCAGCAGCTTTTCCCAGGGAAGTTACAATGAGCAGTTCTTC. Residues: CASSFSQGSYNEQFF. The full variable domain, rest sourced from reference TRBV7-2 and TRBJ2-1, is GAGVSQSPSNKVTEKGKDVELRCDPISGHTALYWYRQSLGQGLEFLIYFQGNSAPDKSGLPSDRFSAERTGGSVSTLTIQRTQQEDSAVYLCASSFSQGSYNEQFFGPGTRLTVL.

The chain joins TRBV5-1 to TRBJ2-7, with 7 bases fitting TRBD2. V shed 4 bases, J shed 5 bases, and the junction held 9 bases outside the gene matches. The CDR3 has 14 amino acids. CDR1 SGHRS and CDR2 YFSETQ come from the germline V gene. This CDR3 is CASSGDGGGNEQYF. As DNA, the CDR3 is TGCGCCAGCAGCGGGGATGGGGGGGGAAACGAGCAGTACTTC.

The rearrangement links TRBV4-2 to TRBJ2-7; 7 bases match TRBD1. Germline CDR1 reads LGHNA; CDR2 reads YNFKEQ. V gave up 0 bases and J gave up 3 bases; unmatched junction bases: 8. This CDR3 has 16 amino acids. The chain's CDR3 is CASSQDSSGTVYEQYF. The CDR3 DNA reads TGTGCCAGCAGCCAAGATTCGTCGGGGACAGTCTACGAGCAGTACTTC.